A single sample is the source of the 6 T cell receptor beta chains below, sequenced in a study of blood T cell repertoires in COVID-19. The protocol was immunoSEQ multiplex PCR, while the TCRdb copy is restricted to in-frame clones and leaves out a portion. The repertoire holds about 200,000 clones, with roughly 80% as singletons. Sequencing used PBMCs or T cells enriched from blood (not recorded which). The origin of the receptors is a man in his forties who had recovered from COVID-19.

V usage is TRBV4-2 and J usage is TRBJ1-6; 8 bases align to TRBD1. Germline CDR1 and CDR2: LGHNA and YNFKEQ. The CDR3 sequence is 17 residues long. V lost 0 bases, J lost 0 bases, and 1 base stayed unmatched. The CDR3, as DNA: TGTGCCAGCAGCCAAGAACAGGGGGGCTCCTATAATTCACCCCTCCACTTT. It is translated as CASSQEQGGSYNSPLHF.

This clone appeared a few times. The gene calls are TRBV29-1 and TRBJ1-5; D is perhaps TRBD1 (6 bases). V lost 4 bases and J lost 0, with 10 bases in between. CDR1 is SQVTM and CDR2 is ANQGSEA in the germline V gene. This CDR3 region has 14 residues. CDR3 bases: TGCAGCGTTGTAGCAGGGGATAGCAATCAGCCCCAGCATTTT. Residues: CSVVAGDSNQPQHF. The complete variable domain, with remaining parts taken from reference TRBV29-1 and TRBJ1-5, reads SAVISQKPSRDICQRGTSLTIQCQVDSQVTMMFWYRQQPGQSLTLIATANQGSEATYESGFVIDKFPISRPNLTFSTLTVSNMSPEDSSIYLCSVVAGDSNQPQHFGDGTRLSIL.

This clone was detected only once. The V call is TRBV4-3, the J call TRBJ2-1; 11 nucleotides agree with TRBD2. V trimming: 0 bases; J trimming: 3 bases; junction bases outside the gene matches: 7. The CDR3 is 18 amino acids. Germline V gives CDR1 LGHNA, CDR2 YSLEER. The CDR3 bases are TGCGCCAGCAGCCAAGAAACCGGACTAGCGGGTCTCTACAATGAGCAGTTCTTC. This sequence encodes CASSQETGLAGLYNEQFF.

This clone turned up a few times. The chain is built from TRBV9 and TRBJ1-3; possible D gene TRBD1, 5 bases. This CDR3 has 15 amino acids. V was pared by 0 bases and J by 0 bases, with 7 bases between. Germline V lookup: CDR1 SGDLS, CDR2 YYNGEE. The CDR3 loop reads CASSVGQTSGNTIYF. The CDR3 bases are TGTGCCAGCAGCGTAGGACAGACCTCTGGAAACACCATATATTTT.

The CDR3 DNA reads as TGCGCCAGCAGCTTGGCAACACAGGGGCTAAGCACAGATACGCAGTATTTT. Protein product: CASSLATQGLSTDTQYF. The chain employs TRBV5-1 and TRBJ2-3, with 7 bases matching TRBD1. Germline CDR1 SGHRS, CDR2 YFSETQ. Trimming at V came to 0 bases and at J to 0 bases, leaving 7 bases not matched to a gene. This CDR3 contains 17 residues.

The chain couples TRBV4-1 to TRBJ1-2, with 10 bases that match TRBD1. This CDR3 is 15 amino acids long. J lost 7 bases, V lost 4 bases, and 9 bases had no gene match. Germline CDR1 is MGHRA and CDR2 is YSYEKL. Here the CDR3 reads CASSLWTGGIGGYTF. CDR3 nucleotides: TGCGCCAGCAGCCTTTGGACAGGGGGAATAGGTGGCTACACCTTC.